Sequencing of this TCR beta chain was carried out in a study of read filtering for tumor transcriptome and immune sequencing. Study overall: Fewer than 10 patients were R-ISS I, some 16 were R-ISS II, roughly 7 were R-ISS III. DNase treatment preceded whole-transcriptome library preparation.

This clonotype was counted ten times or more. Its antigen is still unknown. Molecular barcoded adaptors covering alpha/delta and beta/gamma chains were used on around 370 ng RNA. TCRdb passed the reads through MiXCR, listing each CDR3 protein once. The sample has about 35,000 distinct CDR3 sequences, about 13% seen once. Study-level results: RNA-seq captured clonotypes less deeply and reliably than IR-seq.

The J segment lost 4 bases and the V segment lost 1 base, leaving 3 bases of the junction unmatched. This CDR3 spans 13 amino acids. Germline V gene data show CDR1 as GTSNPN and CDR2 as SVGIG (reference sequence). This clonotype originated in a donor at least 40 years old with multiple myeloma. The chain is built from TRBV30 and TRBJ1-1; 7 bases are a match to TRBD1. Sequencing was carried out using a population of CD138-negative cells sorted from bone marrow. For the CDR3, the DNA is TGTGCCTGGAGTGAAACAGGGGTCACTGAAGCTTTCTTT. It specifies CAWSETGVTEAFF. The variable domain in full, with the rest retrieved from reference TRBV30 and TRBJ1-1, is SQTIHQWPATLVQPVGSPLSLECTVEGTSNPNLYWYRQAAGRGLQLLFYSVGIGQISSEVPQNLSASRPQDRQFILSSKKLLLSDSGFYLCAWSETGVTEAFFGQGTRLTVV.